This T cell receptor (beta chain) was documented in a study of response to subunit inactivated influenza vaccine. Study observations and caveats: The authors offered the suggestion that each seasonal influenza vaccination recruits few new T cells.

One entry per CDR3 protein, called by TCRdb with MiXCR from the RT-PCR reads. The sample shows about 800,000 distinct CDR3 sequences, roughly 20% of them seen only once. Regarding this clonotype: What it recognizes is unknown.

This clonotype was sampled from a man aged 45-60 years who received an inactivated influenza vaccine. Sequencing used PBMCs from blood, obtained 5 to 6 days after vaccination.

This CDR3 reads CASSADSFNEQYF. DNA for the CDR3: TGTGCCAGCAGCGCCGACAGTTTCAACGAGCAGTACTTC. The chain has TRBV2 and TRBJ2-7, with a weak D call TRBD1 (5 bases). Trimming left V 6 bases short and J 5 bases short, with 14 bases between. The V gene's germline CDR1 is SNHLY and CDR2 FYNNEI. CDR3 size: 13 residues.